This T cell receptor beta chain was retrieved from a study of molecular identifiers for immune sequencing clone quantification. Findings and caveats of the study: Clones that had above 20 RNA copies took up over 97% of effector molecules but under 1% in naive cells. Highly expanded clone sizes could be underestimated through barcode sharing by identical TCR molecules.

One entry per CDR3 protein results from TCRdb running MiXCR on the PCR reads. The table records about 510,000 distinct CDR3 sequences, over 20% of them present only once. This clonotype was counted many times. Its antigen is currently unknown. This CDR3 comprises 16 residues. V was cut by 2 bases and J by 2 bases, with 16 bases left in between. The germline gives CDR1 SGHRS, CDR2 YFSETQ. This TCR derives from a human donor in good health. Some libraries in this study had Jurkat cell RNA spiked in. The chain uses TRBV5-1 and TRBJ2-5; D might be TRBD1 (6 bases). The sequenced sample was naive CD8+ T cells from blood, with Jurkat cell RNA spiked in. As for subset: FACS-sorted CD8+CD4-CCR7+CD45RA+ naive T cells. CDR3 DNA sequence: TGCGCCAGCAGCTTCGGTTACGGGCAGGGGCAAGAGACCCAGTACTTC. Protein sequence: CASSFGYGQGQETQYF.